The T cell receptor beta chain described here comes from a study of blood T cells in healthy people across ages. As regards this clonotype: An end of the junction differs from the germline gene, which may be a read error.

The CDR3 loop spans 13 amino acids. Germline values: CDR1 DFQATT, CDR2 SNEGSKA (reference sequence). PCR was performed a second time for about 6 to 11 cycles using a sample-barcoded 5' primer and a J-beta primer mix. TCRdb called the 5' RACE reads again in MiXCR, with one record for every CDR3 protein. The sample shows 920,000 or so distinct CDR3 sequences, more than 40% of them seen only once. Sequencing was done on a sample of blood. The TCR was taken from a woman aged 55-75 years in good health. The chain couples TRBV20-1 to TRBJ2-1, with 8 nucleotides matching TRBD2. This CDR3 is CSANGLARSEQFF. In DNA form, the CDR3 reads TGTAGTGCTAACGGACTAGCTCGGAGCGAGCAGTTCTTC.